These T cell receptor beta chains were read from a single sample in a study of blood T cell repertoires in COVID-19. Produced via immunoSEQ multiplex PCR; TCRdb's table is partial and in-frame only. The sample holds about 80,000 clones, 80% seen once. The specimen sequenced was peripheral blood. These receptors all stem from a woman in her thirties or forties with active or convalescent COVID-19. CDR3s include the opening cysteine and the closing phenylalanine or tryptophan. A D gene is named only where the DNA matches it firmly. Size is stated for part of the rows, as once, few or many counts, or as a class when the clone is expanded.

.	.	TRBJ1-5	TRBV21-1	TGTGCCAGCACCCCTGGGCAGGGTTATCAGCCCCAGCATTTT	CASTPGQGYQPQHF
few	TRBD1	TRBJ2-1	TRBV5-6	TGTGCCAGCAGCCCGGACAGGAAAAGTGAGCAGTTCTTC	CASSPDRKSEQFF
.	TRBD1	TRBJ1-2	TRBV12-3/TRBV12-4	TGTGCCAGCAGACGGACAGGGGGGGGTGGCTACACCTTC	CASRRTGGGGYTF
.	.	TRBJ2-7	TRBV19	TGTGCCAGTAGTATCCTATTTCAATCCTACGAGCAGTACTTC	CASSILFQSYEQYF
.	TRBD1	TRBJ1-1	TRBV5-5	TGTGCCAGCAGCTTGTCGGTGGGGACAGGACGCAACACTGAAGCTTTCTTT	CASSLSVGTGRNTEAFF
.	.	TRBJ2-7	TRBV10-3	TGTGCCATCAGTGAGTCGACCGTCCCGGGTTACGAGCAGTACTTC	CAISESTVPGYEQYF
.	TRBD2	TRBJ2-5	TRBV29-1	TGCAGCGTTGAACGGACTAGCGGGGGTTTAAAGACCCAGTACTTC	CSVERTSGGLKTQYF
.	TRBD2	TRBJ2-3	TRBV3-1/TRBV3-2	TGTGCCAGCAACCCGGGTAGCGGGGCTCGCACAGATACGCAGTATTTT	CASNPGSGARTDTQYF
.	.	TRBJ2-7	TRBV7-2	TGTGCCAGCAGCTTAGAACGGGGGGCAAGCGAGCAGTACTTC	CASSLERGASEQYF
.	TRBD1	TRBJ1-2	TRBV4-3	TGCGCCAGCAGCCAAGACCACGCGAATAACAGGGGATATGGCTACACCTTC	CASSQDHANNRGYGYTF
.	.	TRBJ1-5	TRBV2	TGTGCCAGCAGTGTGGAGGGAGGTAGCAATCAGCCCCAGCATTTT	CASSVEGGSNQPQHF
.	TRBD1	TRBJ1-4	TRBV19	TGTGCCAGTAGTAATGGACAGGGGGCGGATGAAAAACTGTTTTTT	CASSNGQGADEKLFF
many	.	TRBJ2-2	TRBV7-9	TGTGCCAGCAGCGCTCAGGTCGCCGGGGAGCTGTTTTTT	CASSAQVAGELFF
.	TRBD2	TRBJ2-5	TRBV28	TGTGCCAGCAGTCCCCGGGAGGGGCGGGCCACCCAGTACTTC	CASSPREGRATQYF